The source of this TCR beta chain is a study of monozygotic twins with inflammatory bowel disease. CDR1 is SEHNR and CDR2 is FQNEAQ in the germline V gene (reference sequence). The CDR3 is 17 residues long. Using the 5' RACE reads, TCRdb records one entry per CDR3 protein without DNA. The table counts approximately 160,000 distinct CDR3 sequences; 2.8% lies in the top ten. This rearrangement joins TRBV7-9 to TRBJ2-1; TCRdb's D call, TRBD1, is unchecked because there is no DNA. The receptor's source is a human donor with ulcerative colitis or Crohn's disease, or a healthy co-twin of an affected twin (not recorded which). The material sequenced was blood. CDR3 loop: CASSQSRIFSRYNEQFF.